The entry that follows covers one TCR beta chain sequence. The source of the sample is a study of somatic mutations in cytotoxic T cells in rheumatoid arthritis. The assay was immunoSEQ multiplex PCR, and TCRdb's table has in-frame clones only and misses some. The sample comprises tens of thousands of clones, 78% of which are singletons, and about 11% rests with the top ten. Sequenced material: CD8+ T cells sorted from blood. This TCR derives from an adult with rheumatoid arthritis.

For the CDR3, the DNA is TGTGCCAGCAGCTCCGGACTAGCGGTGTACAATGAGCAGTTCTTC. It translates to CASSSGLAVYNEQFF. V is TRBV5-6 and J is TRBJ2-1; the match to TRBD2 covers 10 bases. This CDR3 has 15 residues. V lost 3 bases and J lost 4; bases outside the gene matches: 4. In germline, CDR1 is SGHDT, CDR2 YYEEEE.